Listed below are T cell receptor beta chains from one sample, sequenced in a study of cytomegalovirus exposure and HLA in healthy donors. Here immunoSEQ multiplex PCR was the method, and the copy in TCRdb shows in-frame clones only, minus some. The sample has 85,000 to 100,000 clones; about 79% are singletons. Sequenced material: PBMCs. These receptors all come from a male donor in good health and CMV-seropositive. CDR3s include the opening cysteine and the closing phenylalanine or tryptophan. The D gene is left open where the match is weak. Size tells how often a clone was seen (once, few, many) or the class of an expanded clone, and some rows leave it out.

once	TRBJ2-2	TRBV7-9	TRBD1	CASSLGTGRGGELFF	TGTGCCAGCAGCTTAGGGACAGGGAGAGGCGGGGAGCTGTTTTTT
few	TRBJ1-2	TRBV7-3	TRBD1	CASSLTDRGDYGYTF	TGTGCCAGCAGCCTAACGGACAGGGGAGACTATGGCTACACCTTC
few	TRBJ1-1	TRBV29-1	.	CSVDGQLNTEAFF	TGCAGCGTTGACGGACAGTTGAACACTGAAGCTTTCTTT
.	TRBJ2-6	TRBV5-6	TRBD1	CASSDRQGARANVLTF	TGTGCCAGCAGCGACAGACAGGGGGCCAGGGCCAACGTCCTGACTTTC
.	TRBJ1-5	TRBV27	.	CASQAAGRPQHF	TGTGCCAGCCAGGCGGCGGGGAGGCCCCAGCATTTT
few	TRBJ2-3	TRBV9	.	CASSVWFRGDTQYF	TGTGCCAGCAGCGTATGGTTTAGGGGAGATACGCAGTATTTT
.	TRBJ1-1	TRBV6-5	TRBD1	CASSLHRGWTEAFF	TGTGCCAGCAGCCTGCACAGGGGCTGGACTGAAGCTTTCTTT
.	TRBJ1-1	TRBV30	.	CAWSRRGTEAFF	TGTGCCTGGTCAAGAAGAGGGACTGAAGCTTTCTTT
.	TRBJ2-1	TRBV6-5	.	CASTGSNEQFF	TGTGCCAGCACGGGTAGCAATGAGCAGTTCTTC
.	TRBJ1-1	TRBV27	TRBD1	CASSNGTASKNTEAFF	TGTGCCAGCAGTAACGGGACAGCAAGTAAGAACACTGAAGCTTTCTTT
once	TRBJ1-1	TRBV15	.	CATSREEWNTEAFF	TGTGCCACCAGCAGGGAGGAATGGAACACTGAAGCTTTCTTT
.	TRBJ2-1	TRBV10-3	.	CAISVIQGSGSEQFF	TGTGCCATCAGTGTTATTCAGGGGAGCGGAAGTGAGCAGTTCTTC
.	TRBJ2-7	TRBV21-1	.	CASRGECPSYEQYF	TGTGCCAGCAGGGGAGAGTGTCCCTCCTACGAGCAGTACTTC
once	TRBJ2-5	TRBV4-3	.	CASSQPGAGETQYF	TGCGCCAGCAGCCAACCAGGGGCCGGGGAGACCCAGTACTTC
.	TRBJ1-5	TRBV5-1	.	CASSLEAGSNQPQHF	TGCGCCAGCAGCTTGGAAGCAGGGAGCAATCAGCCCCAGCATTTT
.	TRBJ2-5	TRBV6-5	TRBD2	CASSYTTPGPRGAQYF	TGTGCCAGCAGTTACACAACCCCCGGGCCGCGGGGGGCCCAGTACTTC
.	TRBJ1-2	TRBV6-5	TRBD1	CASRDRANYGYTF	TGTGCCAGCAGAGACAGGGCTAACTATGGCTACACCTTC
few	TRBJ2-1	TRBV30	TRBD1	CAWSAAGTAYNEQFF	TGTGCCTGGAGTGCAGCCGGGACAGCCTACAATGAGCAGTTCTTC
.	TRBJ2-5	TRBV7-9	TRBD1	CASSQTGVRETQYF	TGTGCCAGCAGCCAAACAGGGGTACGCGAGACCCAGTACTTC
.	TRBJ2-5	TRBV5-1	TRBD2	CASSFLAGEETQYF	TGCGCCAGCAGCTTTCTAGCGGGGGAGGAGACCCAGTACTTC
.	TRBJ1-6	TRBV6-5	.	CASSVSSYNSPLHF	TGTGCCAGCAGTGTTAGCTCCTATAATTCACCCCTCCACTTT
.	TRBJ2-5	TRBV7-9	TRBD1	CASRGDREVETQYF	TGTGCCAGCAGGGGGGACAGGGAGGTCGAGACCCAGTACTTC
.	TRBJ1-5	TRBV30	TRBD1	CAWSPKGTGVNQPQHF	TGTGCCTGGAGCCCTAAGGGGACAGGGGTCAATCAGCCCCAGCATTTT
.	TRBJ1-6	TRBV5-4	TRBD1	CASSLDRGRNSPLHF	TGTGCCAGCAGCTTGGACAGGGGGCGAAATTCACCCCTCCACTTT
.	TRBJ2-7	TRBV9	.	CASSVAVNYEQYF	TGTGCCAGCAGCGTAGCAGTAAACTACGAGCAGTACTTC
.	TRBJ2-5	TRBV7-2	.	CASSSGHYQETQYF	TGTGCCAGCAGCTCGGGACACTACCAAGAGACCCAGTACTTC
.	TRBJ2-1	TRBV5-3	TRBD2	CARSYQAGGLNEQFF	TGTGCCAGAAGCTACCAAGCGGGGGGGCTGAATGAGCAGTTCTTC
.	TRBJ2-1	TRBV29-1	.	CSVDEYNEQFF	TGCAGCGTTGATGAGTACAATGAGCAGTTCTTC